The 13 T cell receptor beta chains listed next were all sequenced from one sample in a study of blood T cell repertoires in COVID-19. Some clones are missing from TCRdb's copy, which holds only in-frame ones; the method was immunoSEQ multiplex PCR. The sample includes about 200,000 clones, around 80% of them seen just once. The sample consisted of peripheral blood. The receptors were sampled from a woman of 80 years or more with active or convalescent COVID-19.

This clone was detected a few times. The V and J genes are TRBV28 and TRBJ1-6, with unresolved D. The V and J ends lost 5 bases and 7 bases respectively, with 18 bases between them. There are 16 residues in the CDR3. Germline values: CDR1 MDHEN, CDR2 SYDVKM. This CDR3 is CASSARDGRQNSPLHF. Written as DNA, the CDR3 is TGTGCCAGCAGTGCCCGGGATGGACGGCAGAATTCACCCCTCCACTTT.

The gene calls are TRBV4-3 and TRBJ2-7, with D possibly matching TRBD2 (5 bases). The germline V gene has CDR1 LGHNA and CDR2 YSLEER. V lost 0 bases and J lost 6, with 15 bases in between. The CDR3 contains 15 residues. For the CDR3, the DNA is TGCGCCAGCAGCCAAGAGATGCTGTCGGGGAGCGAGCAGTACTTC. It encodes CASSQEMLSGSEQYF.

This chain uses TRBV11-2 with TRBJ2-5, with 7 bases identical to TRBD1. The CDR3 extends over 13 amino acids. The V segment lost 0 bases and the J segment 5 bases; nucleotides outside the gene matches: 0. The germline gives CDR1 SGHAT, CDR2 FQNNGV. CDR3 sequence: CASSLETGETQYF. The CDR3 nucleotides read TGTGCCAGCAGCTTAGAGACAGGGGAGACCCAGTACTTC.

The rearrangement joins TRBV11-3 to TRBJ2-3; TRBD2 might be the D (6 bases). This CDR3 has 15 amino acids. Per the germline V gene, CDR1 is SGHNT and CDR2 is YENEEA. Trimming took off 3 bases at V and 0 bases at J, with 10 bases between the two ends. This CDR3 reads CASSLGGTSTDTQYF. CDR3 bases: TGTGCCAGCAGCTTGGGCGGGACGAGCACAGATACGCAGTATTTT.

The count of this clone is one. The chain recombines TRBV19 with TRBJ2-4, with D possibly matching TRBD2 (6 bases). Germline lookup yields CDR1 LNHDA and CDR2 SQIVND (reference sequence). The V end lost 5 bases, the J end lost 5 bases, and 13 bases lay between the germline ends. The CDR3 has 14 residues. This CDR3 is CASSYGGHENIQYF. The CDR3 nucleotides are TGTGCCAGTAGTTACGGGGGTCATGAAAACATTCAGTACTTC.

The rearrangement joins TRBV2 to TRBJ2-2, with no clear D. V lost 8 bases and J lost 2, with 12 bases in between. The CDR3 runs 14 residues. CDR1 SNHLY and CDR2 FYNNEI come from the germline V gene. CDR3 sequence (DNA): TGTGCCAGCGTACCGCAACTCAACACCGGGGAGCTGTTTTTT. It is translated as CASVPQLNTGELFF. Full variable domain (outside the CDR3, taken from reference TRBV2 and TRBJ2-2): EPEVTQTPSHQVTQMGQEVILRCVPISNHLYFYWYRQILGQKVEFLVSFYNNEISEKSEIFDDQFSVERPDGSNFTLKIRSTKLEDSAMYFCASVPQLNTGELFFGEGSRLTVL.

The rearrangement links TRBV6-2 or TRBV6-3 to TRBJ2-2, with a possible D match to TRBD1 (5 bases). Germline assignment: CDR1 MNHEY and CDR2 SVGEGT. The CDR3 is made up of 17 amino acids. V gave up 2 bases and J gave up 0 bases, with 13 bases separating them. CDR3 in DNA: TGTGCCAGCAGTTACCCGGACACGCTAGCGAACACCGGGGAGCTGTTTTTT. Residues: CASSYPDTLANTGELFF.

This chain connects TRBV11-2 to TRBJ2-5; TRBD2 aligns across 12 bases. Germline lookup yields CDR1 SGHAT and CDR2 FQNNGV. The CDR3 loop spans 19 amino acids. V dropped 3 bases and J dropped 1; count of bases not matched to a gene: 12. The CDR3: CASSFSSGGALFFQETQYF. The CDR3 bases are TGTGCCAGCAGCTTCTCTAGCGGGGGGGCCCTATTCTTCCAAGAGACCCAGTACTTC.

This clone occurred a few times. The chain uses TRBV28 and TRBJ1-2; 8 positions match TRBD1. Germline V gene lookup returns CDR1 MDHEN and CDR2 SYDVKM. The CDR3 is made up of 14 amino acids. J lost 4 bases, V lost 5 bases, and 6 bases had no gene match. Here the CDR3 DNA reads TGTGCCAGCAGTCGACAGGGGTATAGCTATGGCTACACCTTC. It codes for CASSRQGYSYGYTF.

This rearrangement joins TRBV12-3 or TRBV12-4 to TRBJ1-4; the D is unclear. CDR3 length: 13 amino acids. V lost 5 bases to trimming and J lost 8 bases, with 12 bases between them. The CDR3 sequence is CASSRGLLEKLFF. In DNA form, the CDR3 reads TGTGCCAGCAGTAGAGGTCTTCTGGAAAAACTGTTTTTT.

For this clone: The sample has other DNA sequences that encode this CDR3 too. The genes are TRBV10-3 and TRBJ2-1; 11 bases map to TRBD2. The germline V gene has CDR1 ENHRY and CDR2 SYGVKD. The CDR3 totals 14 residues. V lost 4 bases to trimming and J lost 4 bases; unmatched junction nucleotides: 0. In DNA, the CDR3 is TGTGCCATCAGTGGACTAGCGGGATACAATGAGCAGTTCTTC. Amino acid sequence: CAISGLAGYNEQFF.

The gene calls are TRBV5-4 and TRBJ2-2; D remains ambiguous. Germline-derived CDR1 and CDR2 are SGHNT and YYREEE (reference sequence). The CDR3 runs 16 residues. V was trimmed by 1 base and J by 4 bases, leaving 14 bases between them. CDR3 coding DNA: TGTGCCAGCAGCTTGTCCGGAGCTATGGGCACCGGGGAGCTGTTTTTT. This encodes CASSLSGAMGTGELFF.

The V gene is TRBV3-1 (or the pseudogene TRBV3-2), the J gene TRBJ2-5; tentatively, D is TRBD2 (7 bases). The V end lost 5 bases, the J end lost 5 bases, and 12 bases lay between the germline ends. This CDR3 is 13 amino acids long. Germline V gene data show CDR1 as LGHDT and CDR2 as YNNKEL (reference sequence). The CDR3 loop reads CASSFGGQETQYF. CDR3 coding DNA: TGTGCCAGCAGCTTCGGGGGGCAGGAGACCCAGTACTTC.